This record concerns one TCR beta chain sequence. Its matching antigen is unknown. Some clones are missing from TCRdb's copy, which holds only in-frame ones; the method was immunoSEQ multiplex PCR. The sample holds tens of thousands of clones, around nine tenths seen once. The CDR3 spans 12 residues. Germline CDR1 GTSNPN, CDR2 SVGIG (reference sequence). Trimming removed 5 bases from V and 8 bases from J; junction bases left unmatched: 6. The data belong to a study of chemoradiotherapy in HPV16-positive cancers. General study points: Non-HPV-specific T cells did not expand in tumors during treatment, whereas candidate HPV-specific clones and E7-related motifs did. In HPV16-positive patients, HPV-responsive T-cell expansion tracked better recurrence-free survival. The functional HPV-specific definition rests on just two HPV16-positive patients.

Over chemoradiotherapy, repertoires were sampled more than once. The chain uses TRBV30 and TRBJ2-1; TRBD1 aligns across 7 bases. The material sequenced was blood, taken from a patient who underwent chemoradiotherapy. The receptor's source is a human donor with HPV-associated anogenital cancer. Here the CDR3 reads CAWRDSRYEQFF. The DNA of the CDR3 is TGTGCCTGGCGGGACAGCCGCTATGAGCAGTTCTTC.